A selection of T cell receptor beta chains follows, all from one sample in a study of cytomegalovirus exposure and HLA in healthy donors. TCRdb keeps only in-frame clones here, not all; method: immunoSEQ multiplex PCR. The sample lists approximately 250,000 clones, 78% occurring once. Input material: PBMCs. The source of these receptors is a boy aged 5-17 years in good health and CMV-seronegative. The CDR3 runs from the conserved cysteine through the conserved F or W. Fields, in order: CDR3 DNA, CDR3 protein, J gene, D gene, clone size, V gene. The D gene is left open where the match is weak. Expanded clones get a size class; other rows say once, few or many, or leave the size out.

CDR3nt: TGTGCCAGCAGTTTAACAGGGGAAACCTACAATGAGCAGTTCTTC; CDR3aa: CASSLTGETYNEQFF; j_gene: TRBJ2-1; d_gene: TRBD1; abundance: .; v_gene: TRBV27
CDR3nt: TGCAGCGTTGGACGGGACAGGGCGGTCACTGAAGCTTTCTTT; CDR3aa: CSVGRDRAVTEAFF; j_gene: TRBJ1-1; d_gene: TRBD1; abundance: .; v_gene: TRBV29-1
CDR3nt: TGCGCCAGCAGCTTGGGTAGACAGGGGGACTACGAGCAGTACTTC; CDR3aa: CASSLGRQGDYEQYF; j_gene: TRBJ2-7; d_gene: TRBD1; abundance: .; v_gene: TRBV5-1
CDR3nt: TGCGCCAGCAGTGGCCTCTCTGGGGCCAACGTCCTGACTTTC; CDR3aa: CASSGLSGANVLTF; j_gene: TRBJ2-6; d_gene: .; abundance: .; v_gene: TRBV5-1
CDR3nt: TGTGCCACCAGCAGAGATCTTGTCGGGATTGTTGAGAATGAGCAGTTCTTC; CDR3aa: CATSRDLVGIVENEQFF; j_gene: TRBJ2-1; d_gene: .; abundance: .; v_gene: TRBV15
CDR3nt: TGTGCCTGGAGTGGAGAGGGGGTAGGCGGCACAGATACGCAGTATTTT; CDR3aa: CAWSGEGVGGTDTQYF; j_gene: TRBJ2-3; d_gene: .; abundance: .; v_gene: TRBV30
CDR3nt: TGTGCCAGCAGCTTTGCCACTAGCGGGGGGGGTTACGATGAGCAGTTCTTC; CDR3aa: CASSFATSGGGYDEQFF; j_gene: TRBJ2-1; d_gene: TRBD2; abundance: .; v_gene: TRBV7-9
CDR3nt: TGTGCCAGCAGCGCTACAGGGGGCACTGAAGCTTTCTTT; CDR3aa: CASSATGGTEAFF; j_gene: TRBJ1-1; d_gene: TRBD1; abundance: .; v_gene: TRBV7-2
CDR3nt: TGTGCCAGCGGGACAAGAGAGCAGTTCTTC; CDR3aa: CASGTREQFF; j_gene: TRBJ2-1; d_gene: .; abundance: .; v_gene: TRBV25-1
CDR3nt: TGTGCCAGCAGCTCCCACTACGAGCAGTACTTC; CDR3aa: CASSSHYEQYF; j_gene: TRBJ2-7; d_gene: .; abundance: few; v_gene: TRBV11-2
CDR3nt: TGTGCCAGCAGCGTATCCCCACTTAGCACAGATACGCAGTATTTT; CDR3aa: CASSVSPLSTDTQYF; j_gene: TRBJ2-3; d_gene: .; abundance: .; v_gene: TRBV9
CDR3nt: TGTGCCAGCAGCGAGGGGCCCTCAGACGAGCAGTACTTC; CDR3aa: CASSEGPSDEQYF; j_gene: TRBJ2-7; d_gene: .; abundance: .; v_gene: TRBV9
CDR3nt: TGTGCCAGCAGCTTATCTTTAGGGGCCAACGTCCTGACTTTC; CDR3aa: CASSLSLGANVLTF; j_gene: TRBJ2-6; d_gene: .; abundance: .; v_gene: TRBV7-9
CDR3nt: TGTGCCAGCAGGACCGACAGGGGGGGTTGGCCCCAGCATTTT; CDR3aa: CASRTDRGGWPQHF; j_gene: TRBJ1-5; d_gene: TRBD1; abundance: .; v_gene: TRBV2
CDR3nt: TGTGCCAGCAGCTTGGATAGATCCACCACAGATACGCAGTATTTT; CDR3aa: CASSLDRSTTDTQYF; j_gene: TRBJ2-3; d_gene: .; abundance: .; v_gene: TRBV5-4
CDR3nt: TGTGCCAGCAGCTTGGGTCTGAGTTCACCCCTCCACTTT; CDR3aa: CASSLGLSSPLHF; j_gene: TRBJ1-6; d_gene: .; abundance: .; v_gene: TRBV5-5
CDR3nt: TGTGCCAGCAGTGAACTAGGGGGCGCAGGGGGAAACACCATATATTTT; CDR3aa: CASSELGGAGGNTIYF; j_gene: TRBJ1-3; d_gene: TRBD1; abundance: .; v_gene: TRBV6-1
CDR3nt: TGCGCCAGCACCCCTTCCCTGGCTAGCAGGCCCGTCGAGCAGTACTTC; CDR3aa: CASTPSLASRPVEQYF; j_gene: TRBJ2-7; d_gene: .; abundance: once; v_gene: TRBV5-1
CDR3nt: TGTGCCAGCAGCGCGGGACTAGCGGGCACCGGGGAGCTGTTTTTT; CDR3aa: CASSAGLAGTGELFF; j_gene: TRBJ2-2; d_gene: TRBD2; abundance: .; v_gene: TRBV13
CDR3nt: TGCGCCAGCAGCGGACACCTGGAGCAGTACTTC; CDR3aa: CASSGHLEQYF; j_gene: TRBJ2-7; d_gene: .; abundance: few; v_gene: TRBV5-1
CDR3nt: TGTACCAGCAGTCGAGACAGGGGCTATGGCTACACCTTC; CDR3aa: CTSSRDRGYGYTF; j_gene: TRBJ1-2; d_gene: TRBD1; abundance: .; v_gene: TRBV6-6
CDR3nt: TGTGCCAGCAGTGAACTCAGGGGTGGACCCTACGAGCAGTACTTC; CDR3aa: CASSELRGGPYEQYF; j_gene: TRBJ2-7; d_gene: .; abundance: .; v_gene: TRBV2
CDR3nt: TGTGCCATCAGTGAGTCGACGAGGGGCTACACCTTC; CDR3aa: CAISESTRGYTF; j_gene: TRBJ1-2; d_gene: .; abundance: .; v_gene: TRBV10-3
CDR3nt: TGTGCCACCAGCAGAGACAGGGGCTCTGGAAACACCATATATTTT; CDR3aa: CATSRDRGSGNTIYF; j_gene: TRBJ1-3; d_gene: .; abundance: .; v_gene: TRBV15